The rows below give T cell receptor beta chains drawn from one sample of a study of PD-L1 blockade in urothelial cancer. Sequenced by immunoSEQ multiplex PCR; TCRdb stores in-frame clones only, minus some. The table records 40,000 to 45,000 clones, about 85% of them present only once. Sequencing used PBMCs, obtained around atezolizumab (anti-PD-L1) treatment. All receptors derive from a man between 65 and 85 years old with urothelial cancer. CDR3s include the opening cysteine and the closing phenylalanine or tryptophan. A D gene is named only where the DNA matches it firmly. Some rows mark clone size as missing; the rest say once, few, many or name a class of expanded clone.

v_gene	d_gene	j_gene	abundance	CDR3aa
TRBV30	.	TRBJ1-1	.	CAWSVQGGLGAFF
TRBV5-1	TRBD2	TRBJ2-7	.	CASSLGGRASYEQYF
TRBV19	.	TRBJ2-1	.	CASRRQNYNEQFF
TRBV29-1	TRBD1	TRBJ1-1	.	CSADRDRGMNTEAFF
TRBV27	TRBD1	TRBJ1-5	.	CASRTTGTGALQPQHF
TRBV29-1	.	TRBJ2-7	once	CSVEVGSAEQYF
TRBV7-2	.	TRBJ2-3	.	CASSLAWYNSGDTQYF
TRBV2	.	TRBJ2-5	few	CASSSEETQYF
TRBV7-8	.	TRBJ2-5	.	CASTPWGDLVTQYF
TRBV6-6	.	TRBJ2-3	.	CASSYAGTNTDTQYF
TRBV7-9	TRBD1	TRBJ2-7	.	CASSFGQAYEQYF
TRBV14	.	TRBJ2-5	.	CASSQGSLAVETQYF
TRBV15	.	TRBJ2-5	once	CATSRDRREQETQYF
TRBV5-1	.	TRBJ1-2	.	CASSKESGARGYTF
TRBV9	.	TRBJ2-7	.	CASSVGADQSSYEQYF
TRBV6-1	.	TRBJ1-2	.	CASRGTYSYGYTF
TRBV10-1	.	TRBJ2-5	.	CASSESVAETQYF
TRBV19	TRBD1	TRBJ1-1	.	CASSTDRVGTEAFF
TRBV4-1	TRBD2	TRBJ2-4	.	CASSPKIAGGVKNIQYF
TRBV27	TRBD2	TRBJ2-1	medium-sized	CASSFLGGDEQFF
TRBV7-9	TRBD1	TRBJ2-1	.	CASSSGQAYFYEQFF
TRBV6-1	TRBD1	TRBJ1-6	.	CASEGQGHSPLHF
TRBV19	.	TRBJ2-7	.	CASKEGGRSYEQYF
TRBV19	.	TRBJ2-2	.	CASSIRGQGDTGELFF
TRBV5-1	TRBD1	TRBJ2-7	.	CASSWQSGGDYEQYF
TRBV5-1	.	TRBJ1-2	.	CASRELEGMNGYTF
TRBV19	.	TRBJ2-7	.	CASSRNRDSYEQYF
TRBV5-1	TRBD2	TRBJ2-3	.	CASSSPGTSGRNTDTQYF
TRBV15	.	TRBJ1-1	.	CATSIGQGAFF
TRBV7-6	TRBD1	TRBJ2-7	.	CASSRGTGVTYEQYF
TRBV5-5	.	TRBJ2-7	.	CASSLGTREQYF
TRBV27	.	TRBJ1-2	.	CASSFTSRRVDGYTF
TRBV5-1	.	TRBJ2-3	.	CASSWATRASDTQYF
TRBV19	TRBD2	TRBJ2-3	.	CASSPGGSATDTQYF
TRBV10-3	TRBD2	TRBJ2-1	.	CAISGASGDNEQFF
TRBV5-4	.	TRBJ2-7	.	CASSLGPRAYEQYF
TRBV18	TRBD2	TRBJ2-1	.	CASSPPLAGANNEQFF
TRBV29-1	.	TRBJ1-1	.	CSAARGRNTEAFF
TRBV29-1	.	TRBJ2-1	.	CSVAGTMYNEQFF
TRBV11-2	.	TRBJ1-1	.	CASSFQRPNTEAFF
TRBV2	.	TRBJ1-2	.	CASSTDSNYGYTF
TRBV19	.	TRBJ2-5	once	CASSTTDFQTQYF
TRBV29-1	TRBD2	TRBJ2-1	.	CSVEASGRIKYNEQFF
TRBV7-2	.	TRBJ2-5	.	CASSLVGAETQYF
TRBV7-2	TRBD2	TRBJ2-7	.	CASSLTGTNMHEQYF
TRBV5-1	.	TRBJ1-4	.	CASSLSGVANEKLFF
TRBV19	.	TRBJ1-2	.	CASSTLPGTSNF
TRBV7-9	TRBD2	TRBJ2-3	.	CASSTSSGPPDF
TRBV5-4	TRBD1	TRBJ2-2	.	CASSTGTGRTGELFF
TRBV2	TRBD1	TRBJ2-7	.	CASSLDRIVGEQYF